This T cell receptor (beta chain) was found in a study of blood T cell repertoires in COVID-19. Study-wide context: Samples taken during acute and convalescent COVID-19 were collected in the United States, Italy and Spain. Sources were T cells, B-cell-depleted T cells, or PBMCs; the material itself was cDNA or gDNA.

Study processing details: The authors estimated nucleated cell counts from reference gene primer amplification. Produced via immunoSEQ multiplex PCR; TCRdb's table is partial and in-frame only. The V and J calls and clone size are taken from that table; D and trimming were inferred from the DNA. This table has a few hundred thousand clones, around nine tenths appearing once. Germline V lookup: CDR1 MGHDK, CDR2 SYGVNS. V was pared by 1 base and J by 5 bases, with 14 bases between. The CDR3 is made up of 15 amino acids. This sequence was found in a human donor in a cohort sampled during active COVID-19. This chain joins TRBV25-1 and TRBJ2-5; D remains ambiguous. Source material: peripheral blood. DNA of the CDR3: TGTGCCAGCAGTGAATCCCCAATGTACTGGGAGACCCAGTACTTC. This encodes CASSESPMYWETQYF.